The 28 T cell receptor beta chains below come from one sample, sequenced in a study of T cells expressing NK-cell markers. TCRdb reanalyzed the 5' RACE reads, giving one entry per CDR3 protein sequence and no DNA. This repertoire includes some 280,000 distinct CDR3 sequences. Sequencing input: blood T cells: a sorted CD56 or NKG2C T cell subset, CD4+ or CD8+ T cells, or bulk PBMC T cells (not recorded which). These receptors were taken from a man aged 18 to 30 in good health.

CDR3 sequence: CASRPRGTSFGELFF. The V and J genes are TRBV12-3 or TRBV12-4 and TRBJ2-2; TCRdb returns TRBD2, unconfirmable since there is no DNA. CDR3 length: 15 amino acids.

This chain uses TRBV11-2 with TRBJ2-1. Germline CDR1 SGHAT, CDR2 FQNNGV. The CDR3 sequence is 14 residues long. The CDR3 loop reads CASSPQGISHEQFF.

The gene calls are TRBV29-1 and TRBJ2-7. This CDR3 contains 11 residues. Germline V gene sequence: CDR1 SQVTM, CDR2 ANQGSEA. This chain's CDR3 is CSVDWGYEQYF.

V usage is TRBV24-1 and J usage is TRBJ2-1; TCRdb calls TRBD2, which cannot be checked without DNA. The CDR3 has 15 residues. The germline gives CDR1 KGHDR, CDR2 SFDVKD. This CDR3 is CATSDGGRVDNEQFF.

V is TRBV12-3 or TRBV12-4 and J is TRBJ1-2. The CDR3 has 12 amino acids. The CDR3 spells CASSLAGNGYTF.

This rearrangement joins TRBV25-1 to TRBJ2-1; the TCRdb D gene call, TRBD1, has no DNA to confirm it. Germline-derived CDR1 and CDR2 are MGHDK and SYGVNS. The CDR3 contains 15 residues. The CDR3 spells CASARIGTGRNEQFF.

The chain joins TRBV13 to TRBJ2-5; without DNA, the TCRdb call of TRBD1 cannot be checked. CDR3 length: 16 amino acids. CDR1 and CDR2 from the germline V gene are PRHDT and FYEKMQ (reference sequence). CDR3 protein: CASSTRTGILSETQYF.

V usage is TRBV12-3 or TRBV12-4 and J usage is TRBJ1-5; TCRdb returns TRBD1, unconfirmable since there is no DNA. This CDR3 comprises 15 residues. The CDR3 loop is CASSPPGTGSQPQHF.

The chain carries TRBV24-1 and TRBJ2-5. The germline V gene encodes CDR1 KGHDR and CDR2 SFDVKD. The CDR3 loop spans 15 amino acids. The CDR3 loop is CATSDGDAYQETQYF.

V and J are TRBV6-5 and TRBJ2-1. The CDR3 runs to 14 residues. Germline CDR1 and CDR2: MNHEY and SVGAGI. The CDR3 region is CASSYRESYNEQFF.

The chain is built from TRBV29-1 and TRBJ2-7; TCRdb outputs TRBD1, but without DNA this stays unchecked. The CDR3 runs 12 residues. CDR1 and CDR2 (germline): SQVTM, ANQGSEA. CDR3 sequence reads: CSVAGTAYEQYF.

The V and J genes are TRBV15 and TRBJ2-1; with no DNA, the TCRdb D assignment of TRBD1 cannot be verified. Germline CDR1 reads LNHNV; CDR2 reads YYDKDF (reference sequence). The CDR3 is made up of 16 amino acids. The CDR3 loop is CATSRDGGQGANEQFF.

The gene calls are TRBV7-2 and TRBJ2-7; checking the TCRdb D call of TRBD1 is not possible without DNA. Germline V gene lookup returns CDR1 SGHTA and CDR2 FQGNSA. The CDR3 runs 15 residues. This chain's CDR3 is CASSFERSGIGEQYF. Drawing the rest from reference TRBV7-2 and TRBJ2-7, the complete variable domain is GAGVSQSPSNKVTEKGKDVELRCDPISGHTALYWYRQSLGQGLEFLIYFQGNSAPDKSGLPSDRFSAERTGGSVSTLTIQRTQQEDSAVYLCASSFERSGIGEQYFGPGTRLTVT.

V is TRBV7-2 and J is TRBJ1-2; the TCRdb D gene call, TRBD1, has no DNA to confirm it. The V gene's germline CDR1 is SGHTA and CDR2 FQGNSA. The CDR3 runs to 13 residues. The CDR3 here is CASSNRQGYGYTF.

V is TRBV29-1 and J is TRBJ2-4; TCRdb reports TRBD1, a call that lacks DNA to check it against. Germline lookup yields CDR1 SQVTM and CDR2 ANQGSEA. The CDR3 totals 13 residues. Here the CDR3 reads CSVSGLAKNIQYF.

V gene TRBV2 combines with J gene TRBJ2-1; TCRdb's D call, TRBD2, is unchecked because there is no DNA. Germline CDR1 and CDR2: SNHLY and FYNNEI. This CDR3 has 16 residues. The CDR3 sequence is CASSATSGSFYNEQFF.

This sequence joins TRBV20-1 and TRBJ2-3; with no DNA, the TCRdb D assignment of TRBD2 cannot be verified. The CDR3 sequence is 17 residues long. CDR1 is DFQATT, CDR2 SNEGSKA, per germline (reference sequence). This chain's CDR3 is CSAHRPGLAGHLDTQYF.

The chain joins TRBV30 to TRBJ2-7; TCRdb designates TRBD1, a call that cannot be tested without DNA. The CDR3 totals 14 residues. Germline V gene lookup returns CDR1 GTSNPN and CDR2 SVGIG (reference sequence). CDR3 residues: CAWRDIWSSYEQYF.

Here the CDR3 reads CASSWDLSTHSGNTIYF. This sequence joins TRBV12-3 or TRBV12-4 and TRBJ1-3; TCRdb lists TRBD1, though no DNA is available to test this call. The CDR3 consists of 17 residues.

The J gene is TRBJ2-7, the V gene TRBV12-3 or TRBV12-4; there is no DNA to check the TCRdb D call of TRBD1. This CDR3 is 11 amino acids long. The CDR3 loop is CASSPHYEQYF.

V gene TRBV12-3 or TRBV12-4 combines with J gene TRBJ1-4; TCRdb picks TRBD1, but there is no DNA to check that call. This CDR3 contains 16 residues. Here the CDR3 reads CASSLDLGQVNEKLFF.

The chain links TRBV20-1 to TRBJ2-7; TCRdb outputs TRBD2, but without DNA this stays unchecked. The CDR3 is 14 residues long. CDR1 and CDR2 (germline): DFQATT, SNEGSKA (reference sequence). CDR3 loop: CSATSRTSSYEQYF.

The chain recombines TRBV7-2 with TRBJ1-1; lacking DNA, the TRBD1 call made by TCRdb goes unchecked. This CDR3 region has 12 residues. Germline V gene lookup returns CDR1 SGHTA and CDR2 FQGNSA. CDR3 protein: CASSLAGGGAFF.

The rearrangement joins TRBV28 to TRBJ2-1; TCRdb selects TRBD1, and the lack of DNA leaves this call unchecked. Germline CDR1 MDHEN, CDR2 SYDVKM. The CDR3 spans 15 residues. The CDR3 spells CASSNWTRIYNEQFF.

The CDR3 here is CASSFRQGAGTEAFF. This sequence joins TRBV12-3 or TRBV12-4 and TRBJ1-1; as DNA is missing, the TRBD1 call by TCRdb cannot be tested. The CDR3 runs to 15 residues.

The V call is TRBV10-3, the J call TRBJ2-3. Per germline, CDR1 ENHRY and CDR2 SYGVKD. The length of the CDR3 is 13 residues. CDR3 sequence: CATLVTTSDTQYF.

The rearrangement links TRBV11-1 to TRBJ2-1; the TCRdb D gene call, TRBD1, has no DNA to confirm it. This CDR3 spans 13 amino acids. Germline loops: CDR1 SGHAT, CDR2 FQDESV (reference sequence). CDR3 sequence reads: CASGPGGPVEQFF.

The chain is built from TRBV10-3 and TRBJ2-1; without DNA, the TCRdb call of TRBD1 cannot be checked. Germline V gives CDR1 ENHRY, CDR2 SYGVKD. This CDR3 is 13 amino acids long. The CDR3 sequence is CAAGGSPPNEQFF.